Given below is one T cell receptor (beta chain) in context. In germline, CDR1 is SNHLY, CDR2 FYNNEI. CDR3 length equals 15 residues. V was shortened by 6 bases and J by 0 bases, with 11 bases between the two germline ends. This entry comes from a study of cytotoxic CD8 clonotypes in ibrutinib-treated CLL. The overall study: Response samples were taken after a median about twelve months of treatment, range 6 to 36.

Using immunoSEQ multiplex PCR, the repertoire was profiled, and TCRdb retains in-frame clones only, with some absent. The sample yields around 140,000 clones, 70% to 80% seen once. The chain carries TRBV2 and TRBJ1-4; tentative D call: TRBD1 (5 bases). The specimen comprised PBMCs, sampled after 24 months of ibrutinib treatment. This TCR came from a human donor with chronic lymphocytic leukemia. The CDR3 is CASSARQSTNEKLFF. The CDR3 bases are TGTGCCAGCAGCGCCCGACAGTCAACTAATGAAAAACTGTTTTTT.